One and the same sample provided the 4 T cell receptor beta chains below, sequenced in a study of blood T cell repertoires in COVID-19. TCRdb's copy holds only in-frame clones and misses some; the assay was immunoSEQ multiplex PCR. The sample includes 120,000 or so clones, around 87% of them seen just once. Source material: peripheral blood. These receptors all come from a man in his 70s with active or convalescent COVID-19.

J is TRBJ2-7 and V is TRBV11-1; D possibly corresponds to TRBD2 (6 bases). This CDR3 spans 15 amino acids. The V end was cut by 1 base, the J end by 7 bases, with 17 bases between. Germline lookup yields CDR1 SGHAT and CDR2 FQDESV (reference sequence). CDR3 bases: TGTGCCAGCAGCTTAGATTGGGGGGTGTCGGATGAGCAGTACTTC. Its translation is CASSLDWGVSDEQYF. The full variable domain, completed using reference TRBV11-1 and TRBJ2-7, is EAEVAQSPRYKITEKSQAVAFWCDPISGHATLYWYRQILGQGPELLVQFQDESVVDDSQLPKDRFSAERLKGVDSTLKIQPAELGDSAMYLCASSLDWGVSDEQYFGPGTRLTVT.

This chain joins TRBV27 and TRBJ1-3; D possibly corresponds to TRBD1 (6 bases). The germline CDR1 and CDR2 sequences are MNHEY and SMNVEV (reference sequence). V gave up 6 bases and J gave up 4 bases, with 13 bases separating them. This CDR3 spans 14 amino acids. Written as DNA, the CDR3 is TGTGCCAGCAGCCAGGGGTTACAGGGAAACACCATATATTTT. Its protein product is CASSQGLQGNTIYF.

The chain has TRBV5-1 and TRBJ2-1; weak D call: TRBD1 (6 bases). Germline CDR1 SGHRS, CDR2 YFSETQ. V lost 5 bases, J lost 0 bases, and 6 bases lay in between. The CDR3 has 13 residues. This CDR3 is CASRDSSYNEQFF. Written as DNA, the CDR3 is TGCGCCAGCAGGGACAGCTCCTACAATGAGCAGTTCTTC.

In its sample, this clone was seen once. J is TRBJ1-1 and V is TRBV28; D may be TRBD1 (5 bases). The CDR3 totals 13 residues. Trimming cost V 5 bases and J 4 bases, with 11 bases left between them. Germline values: CDR1 MDHEN, CDR2 SYDVKM. CDR3 DNA sequence: TGTGCCAGCAGTGCCCGGGGGGTCACTGAAGCTTTCTTT. Amino acid sequence: CASSARGVTEAFF.